A single sample is the source of the 30 T cell receptor beta chains below, sequenced in a study of blood T cell repertoires in COVID-19. TCRdb's table, derived via immunoSEQ multiplex PCR, lists solely in-frame clones and lacks some. There are under 200,000 clones in the sample; just under 80% occur only once, and 6.5% to 8% lies in the top ten. Source material: peripheral blood. All receptors derive from a man in his 70s with active or convalescent COVID-19.

The chain carries TRBV7-8 and TRBJ1-5; D not certain. This CDR3 comprises 14 residues. The V gene's germline CDR1 is SGHVS and CDR2 FQNEAQ. V lost 3 bases and J lost 9, with 15 bases in between. The CDR3 loop is CASSLREGSGPQHF. In DNA form, the CDR3 reads TGTGCCAGCAGCTTGAGGGAGGGATCCGGGCCCCAGCATTTT.

A few counts support this clone. V usage is TRBV2 and J usage is TRBJ1-5; D not certain. Looked up from germline, CDR1 is SNHLY and CDR2 is FYNNEI. The V end lost 5 bases, the J end lost 4 bases, and 9 bases lay between the germline ends. The CDR3 runs to 13 residues. The DNA of the CDR3 is TGTGCCAGCAGTCCCACTTTGAATCAGCCCCAGCATTTT. It yields the protein CASSPTLNQPQHF.

The rearrangement uses TRBV5-6 and TRBJ1-6, with D tentatively TRBD1 (5 bases). Looked up from germline, CDR1 is SGHDT and CDR2 is YYEEEE. The ends were cut back, 4 bases at V and 4 bases at J, with 9 bases in the middle. The CDR3 has 14 amino acids. This CDR3 is CASSPGLYNSPLHF. The CDR3, as DNA: TGTGCCAGCAGCCCGGGACTTTATAATTCACCCCTCCACTTT.

This sequence joins TRBV23-1 and TRBJ1-5; D is perhaps TRBD1 (5 bases). TRBV23-1 is known as an ORF, though its function is uncertain. The CDR3 extends over 17 amino acids. The ends were cut back, 0 bases at V and 3 bases at J, with 15 bases in the middle. The CDR3 coding sequence is TGCGCCAGCAGTCAATCCTCCAGGGAAGGGGACAATCAGCCCCAGCATTTT. It yields the protein CASSQSSREGDNQPQHF.

The chain is built from TRBV11-2 and TRBJ1-2, with 9 bases aligning to TRBD1. CDR1 and CDR2 (germline): SGHAT, FQNNGV. V dropped 5 bases and J dropped 2; count of bases not matched to a gene: 6. This CDR3 has 15 amino acids. CDR3 sequence reads: CASSIGQGRNYGYTF. In nucleotides, the CDR3 is TGTGCCAGCAGCATAGGACAGGGGAGGAACTATGGCTACACCTTC.

This clone was counted between two and nine times. The chain employs TRBV7-8 and TRBJ2-7; tentative D call: TRBD1 (6 bases). This CDR3 is built from 17 residues. V lost 5 bases and J lost 4, with 24 bases in between. Germline CDR1 SGHVS, CDR2 FQNEAQ. The CDR3 DNA reads as TGTGCCAGCAGCATCGGACAGCCATGGGAGATATCATACGAGCAGTACTTC. It specifies CASSIGQPWEISYEQYF.

The J gene is TRBJ2-1, the V gene TRBV11-2; TRBD2 agrees at 11 bases. Germline V gene lookup returns CDR1 SGHAT and CDR2 FQNNGV. The CDR3 totals 15 residues. V gave up 5 bases and J gave up 1 base; unmatched junction bases: 1. CDR3 nucleotide sequence: TGTGCCAGCAGCCTAGCGGGGGGTTCCTACAATGAGCAGTTCTTC. Translated, it gives CASSLAGGSYNEQFF. Full variable domain (rest looked up from reference TRBV11-2 and TRBJ2-1): EAGVAQSPRYKIIEKRQSVAFWCNPISGHATLYWYQQILGQGPKLLIQFQNNGVVDDSQLPKDRFSAERLKGVDSTLKIQPAKLEDSAVYLCASSLAGGSYNEQFFGPGTRLTVL.

The V call is TRBV7-2, the J call TRBJ1-3, with a weak D call TRBD1 (5 bases). V lost 1 base to trimming and J lost 4 bases, with 17 bases between them. CDR1 is SGHTA, CDR2 FQGNSA, per germline. The CDR3 has 17 amino acids. The CDR3 is CASSLGPGTKGGNTIYF. In DNA, the CDR3 is TGTGCCAGCAGCTTAGGCCCCGGGACTAAGGGGGGAAACACCATATATTTT. The whole variable domain, remainder taken from reference TRBV7-2 and TRBJ1-3, is GAGVSQSPSNKVTEKGKDVELRCDPISGHTALYWYRQSLGQGLEFLIYFQGNSAPDKSGLPSDRFSAERTGGSVSTLTIQRTQQEDSAVYLCASSLGPGTKGGNTIYFGEGSWLTVV.

The chain recombines TRBV6-5 with TRBJ1-1; possible D gene TRBD1, 5 bases. Germline V gene lookup returns CDR1 MNHEY and CDR2 SVGAGI. This CDR3 is 12 amino acids long. V lost 8 bases, J lost 1 base, and 8 bases lay in between. CDR3 amino acids: CASGRGNTEAFF. The CDR3 DNA is TGTGCCAGCGGAAGGGGGAACACTGAAGCTTTCTTT.

The gene calls are TRBV19 and TRBJ1-2; no clear D. V lost 3 bases, J lost 3 bases, and 5 bases lay in between. This CDR3 region has 12 residues. The germline gives CDR1 LNHDA, CDR2 SQIVND (reference sequence). The CDR3 DNA is TGTGCCAGTAGTATGTCCGACTATGGCTACACCTTC. This sequence encodes CASSMSDYGYTF.

This clone was recorded only once. The chain is built from TRBV3-1 (or the pseudogene TRBV3-2) and TRBJ1-5, with D unclear. This CDR3 spans 16 amino acids. Trimming removed 0 bases at V and 0 bases at J, with 9 bases between. The germline CDR1 and CDR2 sequences are LGHDT and YNNKEL (reference sequence). This CDR3 reads CASSQDPPVSNQPQHF. The CDR3 DNA sequence: TGTGCCAGCAGCCAAGACCCGCCGGTTAGCAATCAGCCCCAGCATTTT.

The rearrangement links TRBV12-3 or TRBV12-4 to TRBJ2-3, with D perhaps matching TRBD1 (6 bases). Trimming cost V 10 bases and J 4 bases, with 15 bases left between them. The CDR3 is 13 residues long. The CDR3 sequence: CATGRQAPDTQYF. DNA for the CDR3: TGTGCCACCGGTAGACAGGCCCCAGATACGCAGTATTTT.

The chain carries TRBV29-1 and TRBJ2-1; 7 positions agree with TRBD2. The CDR3 has 13 residues. Trimming cost V 4 bases and J 7 bases; bases outside gene matches: 7. Germline V gives CDR1 SQVTM, CDR2 ANQGSEA. CDR3 bases: TGCAGCGTTGGTGGGGGGGAGCGAAATGAGCAGTTCTTC. Translated: CSVGGGERNEQFF.

V is TRBV2 and J is TRBJ2-5; a weak D match, TRBD1 (6 bases). This CDR3 has 13 residues. With 7 bases removed from V and 2 bases from J, the gap between germline ends came to 11 bases. Germline lookup yields CDR1 SNHLY and CDR2 FYNNEI. CDR3 bases: TGTGCCAGCACGGGACACTCTCAAGAGACCCAGTACTTC. It encodes CASTGHSQETQYF.

The J gene is TRBJ1-3, the V gene TRBV6-5, with D unresolved. Germline V gene data show CDR1 as MNHEY and CDR2 as SVGAGI. Trimming removed 8 bases at V and 2 bases at J, with 10 bases between. This CDR3 has 13 residues. In DNA form, the CDR3 reads TGTGCCAGCCACGGTCCGACTGGAAACACCATATATTTT. Translated, it gives CASHGPTGNTIYF.

This clone was recorded once. This chain joins TRBV5-1 and TRBJ2-1, with D unclear. CDR1 and CDR2 from the germline V gene are SGHRS and YFSETQ. V lost 0 bases and J 0 bases, leaving 7 bases between the germline ends. CDR3 length equals 15 residues. CDR3 in DNA: TGCGCCAGCAGCTTGGAGAGGAGCTCCTACAATGAGCAGTTCTTC. Its translation is CASSLERSSYNEQFF.

This sequence joins TRBV5-1 and TRBJ1-2, with TRBD1 matching over 8 bases. The CDR3 loop spans 14 amino acids. Unmatched junction bases numbered 8, after V lost 4 bases and J lost 6 bases. The germline V gene has CDR1 SGHRS and CDR2 YFSETQ. The CDR3, as DNA: TGCGCCAGCAGCCCCGACAGGGGAGGCCATGGCTACACCTTC. Translation: CASSPDRGGHGYTF.

This clone was detected only a few times. The chain joins TRBV18 to TRBJ2-5, with TRBD1 matching 8 bases. The V gene end was trimmed by 8 bases and the J gene end by 0 bases; junction bases not matched to a gene: 11. This CDR3 spans 16 amino acids. CDR1 KGHSH and CDR2 LQKENI come from the germline V gene. The CDR3 here is CASAPLRQGYQETQYF. CDR3 nucleotides: TGTGCCAGCGCCCCGCTGAGACAGGGGTACCAAGAGACCCAGTACTTC.

This chain joins TRBV7-9 and TRBJ2-3, with 7 bases fitting TRBD1. The V segment lost 2 bases and the J segment 1 base; nucleotides outside the gene matches: 6. CDR1 and CDR2 from the germline V gene are SEHNR and FQNEAQ (reference sequence). The CDR3 length is 16 residues. For the CDR3, the DNA is TGTGCCAGCAGCTTACGCGCAGGGGGACGCACAGATACGCAGTATTTT. Protein product: CASSLRAGGRTDTQYF.

This chain joins TRBV3-1 (or the pseudogene TRBV3-2) and TRBJ1-2; the D gene is possibly TRBD1 (6 bases). The CDR3 has 14 residues. Germline CDR1 and CDR2: LGHDT and YNNKEL (reference sequence). V was clipped by 3 bases and J by 8 bases, with 16 bases between them. CDR3 amino acids: CASSHGFDRRGYTF. The CDR3, as DNA: TGTGCCAGCAGCCACGGTTTCGACAGGAGGGGCTACACCTTC.

This sequence joins TRBV6-5 and TRBJ2-7; 14 nucleotides agree with TRBD2. Germline assignment: CDR1 MNHEY and CDR2 SVGAGI. The CDR3 contains 14 residues. The ends lost 6 bases at V and 6 bases at J; junction bases unmatched: 4. The CDR3 here is CASSRTSGRSEQYF. The DNA for the CDR3 is TGTGCCAGCAGCCGGACTAGCGGGAGGAGCGAGCAGTACTTC.

V gene TRBV2 combines with J gene TRBJ1-3; a weak D match, TRBD1 (5 bases). There are 14 residues in the CDR3. Germline CDR1 SNHLY, CDR2 FYNNEI. V was trimmed by 6 bases and J by 0 bases, leaving 9 bases between them. For the CDR3, the DNA is TGTGCCAGCAGGGGGGGAGGCTCTGGAAACACCATATATTTT. It codes for CASRGGGSGNTIYF.

This chain connects TRBV6-5 to TRBJ1-5; D is undetermined. From germline, CDR1 is MNHEY and CDR2 SVGAGI. Trimming took 6 bases from V and 5 from J, leaving 11 bases between them. The CDR3 spans 13 residues. The CDR3 DNA reads TGTGCCAGCAGCCGAGATGCCTATCAGCCCCAGCATTTT. Protein sequence: CASSRDAYQPQHF.

V usage is TRBV5-1 and J usage is TRBJ2-5, with 12 bases matching TRBD2. Germline V gene lookup returns CDR1 SGHRS and CDR2 YFSETQ. Trimming took 5 bases from V and 2 from J; bases not matched to a gene: 4. The CDR3 is 15 residues long. This chain's CDR3 is CASSRLAGGQETQYF. Written as DNA, the CDR3 is TGCGCCAGCAGTCGTCTAGCGGGAGGGCAAGAGACCCAGTACTTC.

This chain joins TRBV30 and TRBJ1-1; D may be TRBD1 (5 bases). V was pared by 1 base and J by 5 bases, with 14 bases between. This CDR3 region has 14 residues. From germline, CDR1 is GTSNPN and CDR2 SVGIG (reference sequence). The CDR3 loop is CAWSAFGGGTEAFF. CDR3 nucleotides: TGTGCCTGGAGTGCTTTCGGGGGTGGTACTGAAGCTTTCTTT.

This chain connects TRBV2 to TRBJ2-7; D is perhaps TRBD1 (7 bases). Trimming stripped 2 bases from V and 6 bases from J, with 14 bases between. The CDR3 sequence is 14 residues long. CDR1 SNHLY and CDR2 FYNNEI come from the germline V gene. For the CDR3, the DNA is TGTGCCAGCAGTGAAAACAGGGGAGGACGCGAGCAGTACTTC. This encodes CASSENRGGREQYF.

The count of this clone is one. The chain couples TRBV30 to TRBJ1-2; D is possibly TRBD1 (6 bases). CDR1 GTSNPN and CDR2 SVGIG come from the germline V gene (reference sequence). With 4 bases removed from V and 0 bases from J, the gap between germline ends came to 21 bases. The CDR3 extends over 17 amino acids. DNA for the CDR3: TGTGCCTGGACCGCCGGGGGGAACAGGGCGTCTAACTATGGCTACACCTTC. As protein: CAWTAGGNRASNYGYTF.

This clone appeared once. CDR3 nucleotides: TGTGCCAGCAGCACAAACGGGGTGGGCAATGAGCAGTTCTTC. Translated: CASSTNGVGNEQFF. The rearrangement links TRBV11-2 to TRBJ2-1, with D possibly TRBD2 on 5 matching bases. The germline CDR1 and CDR2 sequences are SGHAT and FQNNGV. The CDR3 spans 14 residues. V lost 5 bases and J lost 6, with 14 bases in between.

The chain joins TRBV18 to TRBJ2-2; TRBD1 matches at 7 bases. The CDR3 is 14 amino acids. CDR1 is KGHSH and CDR2 is LQKENI in the germline V gene. Losses at the gene ends were 6 bases for V and 3 bases for J; bases not matched to a gene: 4. The CDR3 region is CASSSGQDTGELFF. For the CDR3, the DNA is TGTGCCAGCTCGTCCGGACAGGACACCGGGGAGCTGTTTTTT.

The V call is TRBV5-1, the J call TRBJ2-6; the D gene is possibly TRBD1 (5 bases). Germline V lookup: CDR1 SGHRS, CDR2 YFSETQ. The CDR3 extends over 17 amino acids. Trimming took off 4 bases at V and 1 base at J, with 15 bases between the two ends. The CDR3 sequence is CASSLGQGTSGANVLTF. The CDR3 DNA is TGCGCCAGCAGCCTTGGCCAGGGAACATCTGGGGCCAACGTCCTGACTTTC.